This T cell receptor beta chain was captured by sequencing in a study of T cells in localized non-small cell lung cancer. Sequenced by immunoSEQ multiplex PCR; TCRdb stores in-frame clones only, minus some. The sample shows about 2,800 clones, about 25% of them seen only once. The CDR3 runs to 17 residues. V was pared by 3 bases and J by 2 bases, with 9 bases of the junction left unmatched. Germline V gene sequence: CDR1 MNHGY, CDR2 SAAAGT. Material: lung tumor tissue, obtained before any cancer treatment. The V and J genes are TRBV6-8 and TRBJ1-3; 8 bases fit TRBD1. The receptor was derived from a female donor older than 55 with stage I lung adenocarcinoma. The DNA of the CDR3 is TGTGCCAGCAGTTATCTCAGGACAGGGCAGGCTGGAAACACCATATATTTT. Its protein product is CASSYLRTGQAGNTIYF.